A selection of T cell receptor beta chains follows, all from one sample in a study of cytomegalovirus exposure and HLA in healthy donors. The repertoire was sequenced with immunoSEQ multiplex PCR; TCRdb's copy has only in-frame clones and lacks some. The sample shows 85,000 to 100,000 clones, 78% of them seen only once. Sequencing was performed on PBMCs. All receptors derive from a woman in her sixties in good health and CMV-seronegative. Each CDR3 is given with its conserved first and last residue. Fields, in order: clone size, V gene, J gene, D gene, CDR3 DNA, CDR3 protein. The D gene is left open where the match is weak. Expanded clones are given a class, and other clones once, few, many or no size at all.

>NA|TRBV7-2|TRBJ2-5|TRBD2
TGTGCCAGCAGCTCACCACGTCTAGCGGGGGACTTGTACCAAGAGACCCAGTACTTC
CASSSPRLAGDLYQETQYF
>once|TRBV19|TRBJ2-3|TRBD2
TGTGCCAGTAAATCTCTGGCTAGCGGGGGGTCGGATACGCAGTATTTT
CASKSLASGGSDTQYF
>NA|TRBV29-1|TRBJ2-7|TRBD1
TGCAGCGTTGCGAGATCCGGGACAGGGATATACGAGCAGTACTTC
CSVARSGTGIYEQYF
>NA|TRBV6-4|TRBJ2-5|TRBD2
TGTGCCAGCAGCCCCGAAGCGGGGGGGCGAGAGACCCAGTACTTC
CASSPEAGGRETQYF
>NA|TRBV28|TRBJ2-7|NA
TGTGCCAGCAGCGGGGGTGGGGGTTACGAGCAGTACTTC
CASSGGGGYEQYF
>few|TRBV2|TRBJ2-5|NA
TGTGCCAGCAGTGGAGGAGCCGGGACAAGCGGAGAGACCCAGTACTTC
CASSGGAGTSGETQYF
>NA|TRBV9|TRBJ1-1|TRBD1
TGTGCCAGCAGCGTAGGGGACAGGGCCAGCGAAGCTTTCTTT
CASSVGDRASEAFF
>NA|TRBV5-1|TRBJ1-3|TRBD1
TGCGCCAGCAGCCTAGGGACAGGAGGAAACACCATATATTTT
CASSLGTGGNTIYF
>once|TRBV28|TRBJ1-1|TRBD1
TGTGCCAGCAGTCGCCCAGGGGGTCGTGTACCTTTCTTT
CASSRPGGRVPFF
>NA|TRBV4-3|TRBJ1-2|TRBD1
TGCGCCAGCAGCCAACTAAACCGTGGGACAGGGCATGGCTACACCTTC
CASSQLNRGTGHGYTF
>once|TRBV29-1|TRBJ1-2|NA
TGCAGCGTTCTCAAACTGGGGCTCCCTATAGGCTACACCTTC
CSVLKLGLPIGYTF
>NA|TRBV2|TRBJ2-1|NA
TGTGCCAGCGGAGGACTTGAGCAGTTCTTC
CASGGLEQFF
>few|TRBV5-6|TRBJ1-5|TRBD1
TGTGCCAGCAGACGACAGGGCTATAGCAATCAGCCCCAGCATTTT
CASRRQGYSNQPQHF
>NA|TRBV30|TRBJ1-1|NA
TGTGCCTGGAGTGCCGACGTACAGTCGTTAGAAGCTTTCTTT
CAWSADVQSLEAFF
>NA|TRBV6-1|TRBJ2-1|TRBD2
TGTGCCAGCTTACTAGCGGGGGGGCGTGAGCAGTTCTTC
CASLLAGGREQFF
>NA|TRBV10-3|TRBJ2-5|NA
TGTGCCATCAGTGATCGAGGAGAGACCCAGTACTTC
CAISDRGETQYF
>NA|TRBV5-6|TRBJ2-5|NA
TGTGCCAGCAGCTCGGGGGAGACCCAGTACTTC
CASSSGETQYF
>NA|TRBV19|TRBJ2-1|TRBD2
TGTGCCAGTAGTAGCCTAGCGGGTAGCTCCTACAATGAGCAGTTCTTC
CASSSLAGSSYNEQFF
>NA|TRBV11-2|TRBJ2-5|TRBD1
TGTGCCAGCACCCAGGGACAGGGTATAGAGACCCAGTACTTC
CASTQGQGIETQYF
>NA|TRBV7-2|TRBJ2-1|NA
TGTGCCAGCAGCTTAGCCGTCAGTAGGGGTGAGCAGTTCTTC
CASSLAVSRGEQFF
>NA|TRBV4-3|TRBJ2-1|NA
TGCGCCAGCAGCCCATCTCCCAGGGGATGGGGCAATGAGCAGTTCTTC
CASSPSPRGWGNEQFF
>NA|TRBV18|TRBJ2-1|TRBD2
TGTGCCAGCTCCGCCGGAGCTAGCGGGAGGGCCAGTGAGCAGTTCTTC
CASSAGASGRASEQFF
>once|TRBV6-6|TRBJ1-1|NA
TGTGCCAGCACCCTACAGGGAATGGGGGCTGAAGCTTTCTTT
CASTLQGMGAEAFF
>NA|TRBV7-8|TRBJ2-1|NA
TGTGCCAGCGAGACTTACTGGGACAATGAGCAGTTCTTC
CASETYWDNEQFF
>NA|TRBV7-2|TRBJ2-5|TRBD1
TGTGCCAGCAGCGCTGGGACAGCGACTGAGACCCAGTACTTC
CASSAGTATETQYF
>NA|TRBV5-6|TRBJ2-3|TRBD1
TGTGCCAGCAACCAGGGGGCGAAGGATACGCAGTATTTT
CASNQGAKDTQYF
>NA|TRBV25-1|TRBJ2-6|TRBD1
TGTGCCAGCAGTGGGACAGGGTGGGGGGCCAACGTCCTGACTTTC
CASSGTGWGANVLTF
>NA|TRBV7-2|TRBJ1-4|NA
TGTGCCAGCAGCCTTTCAACTAATGAAAAACTGTTTTTT
CASSLSTNEKLFF
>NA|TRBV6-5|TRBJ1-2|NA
TGTGCCACCGACGGGTATAATGGCTACACCTTC
CATDGYNGYTF
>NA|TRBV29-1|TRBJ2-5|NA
TGCAGCGTTGAAAGAGGGACTGGGTACCAAGAGACCCAGTACTTC
CSVERGTGYQETQYF
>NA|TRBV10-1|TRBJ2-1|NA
TGCGCCAGCAGTGAGTTTCTGGGCAGCTCCTACAATGAGCAGTTCTTC
CASSEFLGSSYNEQFF
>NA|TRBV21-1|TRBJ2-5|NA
TGTGCCAGCAGCACGGCGGACAGACAAGAGACCCAGTACTTC
CASSTADRQETQYF
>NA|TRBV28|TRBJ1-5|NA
TGTGCCATCGGGGAGCAGGAAGATCAGCCCCAGCATTTT
CAIGEQEDQPQHF
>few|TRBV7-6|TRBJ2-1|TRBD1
TGTGCCAGCAGCTTAGCCGGGACAGGCCATCGGAATGAGCAGTTCTTC
CASSLAGTGHRNEQFF
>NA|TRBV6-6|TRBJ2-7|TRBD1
TGTGCCAGCAGTTACCCGGGACAGCGATACGAGCAGTACTTC
CASSYPGQRYEQYF
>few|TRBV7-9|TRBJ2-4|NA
TGTGCCAGCAGCTTAGCGCTAGAGACTAGCAAAAACATTCAGTACTTC
CASSLALETSKNIQYF
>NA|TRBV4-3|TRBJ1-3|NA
TGCGCCAGCAGCCAAGAGTATATGCGGGAGCTGGTCTCTGGAAACACCATATATTTT
CASSQEYMRELVSGNTIYF
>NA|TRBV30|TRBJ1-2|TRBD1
TGTGCCTGGGGGACAGGGGGCAGGGGCTACACCTTC
CAWGTGGRGYTF
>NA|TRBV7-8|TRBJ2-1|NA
TGTGCCAGCAGCTTAAAAGGGGATGAGCAGTTCTTC
CASSLKGDEQFF